These 12 T cell receptor beta chains originate from one sample sequenced in a study of brain T cells in children with intractable seizures. Data came from immunoSEQ multiplex PCR; TCRdb stores just in-frame clones and leaves some out. The profile shows approximately 110,000 clones, around 94% of them singletons. The sample consisted of peripheral blood, taken at surgery. The receptors here all came from a boy in the first two years of life with hemimegalencephaly and intractable seizures.

The chain couples TRBV2 to TRBJ1-3; D is possibly TRBD1 (6 bases). Germline CDR1 is SNHLY and CDR2 is FYNNEI. V was cut by 4 bases and J by 5 bases, with 12 bases left in between. The CDR3 runs to 14 residues. The CDR3 reads CASSASGVRNTIYF. The DNA of the CDR3 is TGTGCCAGCAGTGCCTCAGGGGTACGAAACACCATATATTTT.

V gene TRBV7-8 combines with J gene TRBJ1-2; 7 positions agree with TRBD1. The germline CDR1 and CDR2 sequences are SGHVS and FQNEAQ. The CDR3 consists of 17 residues. Trimming took 5 bases from V and 4 from J; bases not matched to a gene: 16. The CDR3 region is CASSIGQDPRLGYGYTF. CDR3 coding DNA: TGTGCCAGCAGCATCGGACAGGACCCCCGCTTAGGCTATGGCTACACCTTC.

The table lists this clone with a count of one. The V and J genes are TRBV3-1 (or the pseudogene TRBV3-2) and TRBJ2-5; D may be TRBD2 (6 bases). CDR1 is LGHDT and CDR2 is YNNKEL in the germline V gene (reference sequence). The ends were cut back, 3 bases at V and 5 bases at J, with 13 bases in the middle. This CDR3 has 14 amino acids. The CDR3 is CASSHGTDGETQYF. DNA for the CDR3: TGTGCCAGCAGCCACGGGACTGATGGGGAGACCCAGTACTTC.

The chain is built from TRBV7-5 and TRBJ2-7; TRBD1 is the table's D call, not checked against the DNA. TRBV7-5 is a documented pseudogene. This CDR3 contains 16 residues. The DNA for the CDR3 is TGTGTCAGAAGCGGAACCCCGGGACAGCCGGGAGCTGAGCAGTACTTC. Protein sequence: CVRSGTPGQPGAEQYF.

This clone was seen once. J is TRBJ1-2 and V is TRBV27, with D maybe TRBD1 (5 bases). The CDR3 is 14 residues long. Germline assignment: CDR1 MNHEY and CDR2 SMNVEV (reference sequence). Trimming stripped 2 bases from V and 4 bases from J, with 11 bases between. CDR3 sequence: CASSLTGTSYGYTF. Written as DNA, the CDR3 is TGTGCCAGCAGTTTAACGGGGACGTCCTATGGCTACACCTTC.

The V gene is TRBV4-1, the J gene TRBJ2-7; the D call may be TRBD1 or TRBD2 (5 bases each). CDR1 and CDR2 (germline): MGHRA, YSYEKL. Trimming stripped 3 bases from V and 4 bases from J, with 19 bases between. This CDR3 comprises 16 residues. The CDR3 DNA is TGCGCCAGCAGCCAGGGCCTCTGGGGACGGGTTTACGAGCAGTACTTC. Its translation is CASSQGLWGRVYEQYF.

The J gene is TRBJ2-1, the V gene TRBV3-1 (or the pseudogene TRBV3-2); D perhaps matches TRBD2 (6 bases). Germline V gene data show CDR1 as LGHDT and CDR2 as YNNKEL (reference sequence). The CDR3 is 14 residues long. Trimming removed 5 bases at V and 5 bases at J, with 13 bases between. DNA of the CDR3: TGTGCCAGCAGCATATTAGGGGAGGACAATGAGCAGTTCTTC. Its translation: CASSILGEDNEQFF.

V is TRBV3-1 (or the pseudogene TRBV3-2) and J is TRBJ2-1; D might be TRBD2 (5 bases). The ends were cut back, 4 bases at V and 8 bases at J, with 18 bases in the middle. This CDR3 contains 15 residues. Germline lookup yields CDR1 LGHDT and CDR2 YNNKEL (reference sequence). The CDR3 coding sequence is TGTGCCAGCAGCCCTACTAGGGAGCGGAGGTATGAGCAGTTCTTC. It codes for CASSPTRERRYEQFF.

The rearrangement joins TRBV28 to TRBJ1-2; 8 bases are shared with TRBD1. V lost 5 bases and J lost 3; bases outside the gene matches: 11. Germline CDR1 reads MDHEN; CDR2 reads SYDVKM. This CDR3 region has 16 residues. The CDR3 nucleotides read TGTGCCAGCAGTATTTTTCCCGGACAGGGTGACTATGGCTACACCTTC. This gives the protein CASSIFPGQGDYGYTF.

The CDR3 DNA sequence: TGTGCCAGCGGAATAACCTACAATGAGCAGTTCTTC. Amino acids: CASGITYNEQFF. The V call is TRBV12-3 or TRBV12-4, the J call TRBJ2-1; D unresolved. CDR3 length: 12 residues. V gave up 8 bases and J gave up 2 bases, with 7 bases separating them.

This chain connects TRBV11-2 to TRBJ1-2; TRBD1 aligns across 9 bases. This CDR3 contains 13 residues. With 5 bases clipped from V and 10 bases from J, the junction kept 8 bases outside the gene matches. Germline CDR1 is SGHAT and CDR2 is FQNNGV. The CDR3 reads CASSPRTGAVYTF. The CDR3 coding sequence is TGTGCCAGCAGCCCCCGGACAGGGGCGGTCTACACCTTC.

The genes are TRBV6-5 and TRBJ1-5; the match to TRBD1 covers 9 bases. The CDR3 is 15 residues long. Germline V gene data show CDR1 as MNHEY and CDR2 as SVGAGI. The V and J ends lost 6 bases and 6 bases, in that order; junction bases with no gene match: 9. The chain's CDR3 is CASSRRQGDGQPQHF. In nucleotides, the CDR3 is TGTGCCAGCAGCCGGAGACAGGGGGACGGTCAGCCCCAGCATTTT.